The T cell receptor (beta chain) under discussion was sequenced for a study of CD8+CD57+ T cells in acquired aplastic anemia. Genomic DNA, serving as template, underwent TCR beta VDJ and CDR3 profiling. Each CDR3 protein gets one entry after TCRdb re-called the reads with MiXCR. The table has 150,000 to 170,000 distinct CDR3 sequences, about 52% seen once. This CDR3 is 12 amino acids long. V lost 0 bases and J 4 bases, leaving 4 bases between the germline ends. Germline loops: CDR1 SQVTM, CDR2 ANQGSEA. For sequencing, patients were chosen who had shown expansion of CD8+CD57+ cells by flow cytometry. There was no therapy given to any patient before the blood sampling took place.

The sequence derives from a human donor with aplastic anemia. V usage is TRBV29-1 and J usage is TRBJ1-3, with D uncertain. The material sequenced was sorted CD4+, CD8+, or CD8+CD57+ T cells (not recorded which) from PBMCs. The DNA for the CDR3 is TGCAGCGTTGAAGACAACGGAAACACCATATATTTT. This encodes CSVEDNGNTIYF.